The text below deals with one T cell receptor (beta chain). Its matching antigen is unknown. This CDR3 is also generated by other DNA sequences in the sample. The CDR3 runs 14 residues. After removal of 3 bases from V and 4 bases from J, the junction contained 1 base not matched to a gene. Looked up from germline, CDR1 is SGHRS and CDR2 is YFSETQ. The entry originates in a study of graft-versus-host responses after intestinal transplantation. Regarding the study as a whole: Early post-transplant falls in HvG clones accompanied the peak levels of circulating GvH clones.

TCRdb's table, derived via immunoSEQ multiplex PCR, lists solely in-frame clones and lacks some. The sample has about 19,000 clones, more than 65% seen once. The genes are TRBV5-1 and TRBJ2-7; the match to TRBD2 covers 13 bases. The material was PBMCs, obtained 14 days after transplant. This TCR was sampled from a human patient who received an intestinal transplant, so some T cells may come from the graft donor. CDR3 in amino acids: CASSWTSGSYEQYF. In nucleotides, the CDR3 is TGCGCCAGCAGCTGGACTAGCGGGAGTTACGAGCAGTACTTC.